Below are 6 T cell receptor beta chains sequenced from a single sample in a study of blood T cell dynamics during melanoma immunotherapy (TCRdb year 2020). The sample's time point label is to be understood as: pre-treatment baseline. The protocol used for the library was the immunoSEQ multiplex PCR assay. The source is immuneACCESS, and TCRdb retained only in-frame sequences with V and J called. Part of the clones is not carried over; for the studies checked, unresolved V genes explain less than half of this, and the remainder is unexplained. In this sample the table shows some 14,000 clones, about 91% of which occur a single time. Clones ranked in the top ten supply more than 0.15% of the sample. This sample comprised effector memory CD8+ T cells from blood, obtained from a patient treated with checkpoint blockade. Receptors were obtained from a human donor with melanoma.

This chain connects TRBV2 to TRBJ2-7; no clear D gene. CDR3 size: 13 residues. The V and J ends lost 4 bases and 2 bases respectively, with 9 bases between them. Per germline, CDR1 SNHLY and CDR2 FYNNEI. CDR3 sequence reads: CASSGPHTYEQYF. CDR3 bases: TGTGCCAGCAGTGGGCCGCATACCTACGAGCAGTACTTC.

The V gene is TRBV19, the J gene TRBJ2-7, with D uncertain. CDR1 LNHDA and CDR2 SQIVND come from the germline V gene (reference sequence). V lost 5 bases and J 5 bases, leaving 13 bases between the germline ends. There are 13 residues in the CDR3. CDR3 sequence (DNA): TGTGCCAGTAGTTGGGGTAGGCTGAACGAGCAGTACTTC. Its translation: CASSWGRLNEQYF.

The chain recombines TRBV29-1 with TRBJ2-3, with D unclear. The CDR3 totals 14 residues. Germline CDR1 SQVTM, CDR2 ANQGSEA. Deletions cut 1 base from V and 0 bases from J, with 8 bases between. CDR3 protein: CSVEGQESTDTQYF. CDR3 nucleotides: TGCAGCGTTGAAGGGCAGGAAAGCACAGATACGCAGTATTTT.

CDR3 sequence: CASSLGASGSGEQFF. In DNA form, the CDR3 reads TGCGCCAGCAGCTTGGGGGCTAGCGGGAGTGGTGAGCAGTTCTTC. J is TRBJ2-1 and V is TRBV5-1; 10 bases agree with TRBD2. The ends lost 0 bases at V and 9 bases at J; junction bases unmatched: 6. This CDR3 spans 15 amino acids. In germline, CDR1 is SGHRS, CDR2 YFSETQ.

The V and J genes are TRBV27 and TRBJ2-3; D unclear. Trimming left V 0 bases short and J 3 bases short, with 10 bases between. CDR1 is MNHEY, CDR2 SMNVEV, per germline (reference sequence). The CDR3 extends over 15 amino acids. Here the CDR3 reads CASSLSPLGTDTQYF. For the CDR3, the DNA is TGTGCCAGCAGTTTATCTCCCCTGGGGACAGATACGCAGTATTTT.

The gene calls are TRBV19 and TRBJ1-5, with a weak D call TRBD1 (6 bases). Germline V lookup: CDR1 LNHDA, CDR2 SQIVND (reference sequence). Trimming shortened V by 7 bases and J by 5 bases, and 24 bases separated the two germline ends. The CDR3 contains 17 residues. This CDR3 reads CASTDRIGGWTDQPQHF. CDR3 nucleotides: TGTGCCAGTACCGATAGGATCGGGGGCTGGACCGATCAGCCCCAGCATTTT.